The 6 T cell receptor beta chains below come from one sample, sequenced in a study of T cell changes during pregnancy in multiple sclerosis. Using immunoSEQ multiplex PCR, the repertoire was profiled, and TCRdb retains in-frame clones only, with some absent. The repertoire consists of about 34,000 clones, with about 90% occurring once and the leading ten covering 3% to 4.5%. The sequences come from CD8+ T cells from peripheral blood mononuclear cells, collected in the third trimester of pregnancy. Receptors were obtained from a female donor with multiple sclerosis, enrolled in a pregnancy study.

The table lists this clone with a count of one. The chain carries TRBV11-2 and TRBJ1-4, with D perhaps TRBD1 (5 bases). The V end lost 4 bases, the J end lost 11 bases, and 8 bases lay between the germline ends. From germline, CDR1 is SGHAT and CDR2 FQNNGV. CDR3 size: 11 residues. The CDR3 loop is CASSSGWKLFF. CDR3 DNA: TGTGCCAGCAGCTCAGGGTGGAAACTGTTTTTT.

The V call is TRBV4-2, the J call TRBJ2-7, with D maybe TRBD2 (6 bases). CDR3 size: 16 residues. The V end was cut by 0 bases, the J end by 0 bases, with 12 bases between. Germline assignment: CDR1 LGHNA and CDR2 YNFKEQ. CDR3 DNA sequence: TGTGCCAGCAGCCAAGATCCCTTAGCGGACTCCTACGAGCAGTACTTC. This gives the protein CASSQDPLADSYEQYF.

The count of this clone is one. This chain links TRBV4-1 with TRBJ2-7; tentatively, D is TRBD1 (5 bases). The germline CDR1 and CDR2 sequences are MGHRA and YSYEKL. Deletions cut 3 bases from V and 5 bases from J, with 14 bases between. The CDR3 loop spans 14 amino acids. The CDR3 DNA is TGCGCCAGCAGCCACAGTCAGGGTTACGACGAGCAGTACTTC. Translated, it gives CASSHSQGYDEQYF.

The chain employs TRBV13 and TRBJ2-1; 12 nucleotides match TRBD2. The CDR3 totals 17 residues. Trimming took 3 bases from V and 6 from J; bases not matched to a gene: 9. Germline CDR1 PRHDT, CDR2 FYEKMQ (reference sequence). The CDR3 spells CASSLASGGARANEQFF. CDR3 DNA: TGTGCCAGCAGCTTGGCTAGCGGGGGGGCCAGGGCCAATGAGCAGTTCTTC.

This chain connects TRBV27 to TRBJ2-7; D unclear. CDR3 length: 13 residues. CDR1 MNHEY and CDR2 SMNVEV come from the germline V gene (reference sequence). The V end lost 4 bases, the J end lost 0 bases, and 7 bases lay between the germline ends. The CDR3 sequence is CASSSGPSYEQYF. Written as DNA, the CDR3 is TGTGCCAGCAGTTCTGGGCCCTCCTACGAGCAGTACTTC.

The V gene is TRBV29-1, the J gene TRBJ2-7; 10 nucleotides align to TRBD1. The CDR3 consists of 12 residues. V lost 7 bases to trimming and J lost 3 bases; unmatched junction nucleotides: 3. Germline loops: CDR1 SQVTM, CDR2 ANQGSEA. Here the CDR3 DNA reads TGCAGCGCCCGGGACAGGGGCTACGAGCAGTACTTC. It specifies CSARDRGYEQYF.